These T cell receptor beta chains were read from a single sample in a study of blood T cell repertoires in COVID-19. The protocol was immunoSEQ multiplex PCR, while the TCRdb copy is restricted to in-frame clones and leaves out a portion. The repertoire holds about 440,000 clones, with around 90% as singletons. The specimen was PBMCs or T cells enriched from blood (not recorded which). Receptors were obtained from a woman between 18 and 30 years old with acute COVID-19. Both conserved end residues are part of each CDR3. D genes are given only for firm matches. Size tells how often a clone was seen (once, few, many) or the class of an expanded clone, and some rows leave it out.

abundance | j_gene | v_gene | d_gene | CDR3aa | CDR3nt
NA | TRBJ1-2 | TRBV7-9 | TRBD1 | CASSSRQGVDYGYTF | TGTGCCAGCAGCTCTCGACAGGGGGTCGACTATGGCTACACCTTC
NA | TRBJ1-2 | TRBV5-8 | NA | CASSLGRNYGYTF | TGTGCCAGCAGCTTGGGGCGGAACTATGGCTACACCTTC
NA | TRBJ2-7 | TRBV7-2 | NA | CASSLDTGLGSYEQYF | TGTGCCAGCAGCTTAGATACAGGTTTGGGGTCCTACGAGCAGTACTTC
NA | TRBJ2-2 | TRBV11-3 | TRBD2 | CASSISGGAYTGELFF | TGTGCCAGCAGCATTAGCGGGGGGGCCTACACCGGGGAGCTGTTTTTT
NA | TRBJ2-2 | TRBV12-3/TRBV12-4 | NA | CASRLSTGELFF | TGTGCCAGCAGACTATCCACCGGGGAGCTGTTTTTT
NA | TRBJ2-1 | TRBV7-6 | NA | CASSQRRETLSYNEQFF | TGTGCCAGCAGCCAACGCAGGGAAACCCTCTCCTACAATGAGCAGTTCTTC
NA | TRBJ1-5 | TRBV5-1 | TRBD1 | CASSLGDSGNQPQHF | TGCGCCAGCAGCTTGGGGGACAGCGGGAATCAGCCCCAGCATTTT
many | TRBJ1-6 | TRBV3-1/TRBV3-2 | NA | CASSQGPVNSPLHF | TGTGCCAGCAGCCAGGGCCCCGTTAATTCACCCCTCCACTTT
NA | TRBJ2-5 | TRBV7-2 | NA | CASSLVTEAKTQYF | TGTGCCAGCAGCTTAGTGACAGAGGCAAAGACCCAGTACTTC
NA | TRBJ2-3 | TRBV15 | TRBD1 | CATSRDLSGQPTDTQYF | TGTGCCACCAGCAGAGATCTCTCGGGACAGCCCACAGATACGCAGTATTTT
NA | TRBJ2-6 | TRBV10-3 | NA | CAISELQGFRSGANVLTF | TGTGCCATCAGTGAGCTACAGGGATTTCGTTCTGGGGCCAACGTCCTGACTTTC
NA | TRBJ1-5 | TRBV3-1/TRBV3-2 | TRBD1 | CASSQAETGSQPQHF | TGTGCCAGCAGCCAGGCCGAGACAGGGAGTCAGCCCCAGCATTTT
NA | TRBJ2-5 | TRBV5-6 | TRBD2 | CASSLYGGEETQYF | TGTGCCAGCAGCTTGTACGGGGGGGAAGAGACCCAGTACTTC
NA | TRBJ1-4 | TRBV5-5 | NA | CASSSWGQLNEKLFF | TGTGCCAGCAGCTCCTGGGGGCAGCTTAATGAAAAACTGTTTTTT
NA | TRBJ2-7 | TRBV5-5 | NA | CASSLYDTSYEQYF | TGTGCCAGCAGCTTGTACGACACTTCCTACGAGCAGTACTTC
once | TRBJ2-1 | TRBV4-1 | TRBD2 | CASRLGLAGGGNEQFF | TGCGCCAGCAGACTTGGACTAGCGGGAGGGGGCAATGAGCAGTTCTTC
many | TRBJ1-2 | TRBV19 | TRBD1 | CASREGQGLDGYTF | TGTGCCAGTAGGGAGGGACAGGGGTTGGATGGCTACACCTTC
NA | TRBJ2-3 | TRBV24-1 | TRBD2 | CATSEDLAGGTDTQYF | TGTGCCACCAGTGAAGATCTAGCGGGTGGTACAGATACGCAGTATTTT
NA | TRBJ2-7 | TRBV7-9 | TRBD2 | CASSPRIGLADTYEQYF | TGTGCCAGCAGCCCCCGGATAGGACTAGCAGATACCTACGAGCAGTACTTC
NA | TRBJ1-4 | TRBV12-5 | TRBD1 | CASGLSGRGLVNEKLFF | TGTGCTAGTGGTTTGAGCGGCAGGGGGCTGGTAAATGAAAAACTGTTTTTT
NA | TRBJ2-1 | TRBV11-2 | TRBD2 | CASSLLADTYNEQFF | TGTGCCAGCAGCTTGCTAGCGGATACTTACAATGAGCAGTTCTTC
NA | TRBJ1-5 | TRBV12-3/TRBV12-4 | NA | CASNRGNQPQHF | TGTGCCAGCAACAGGGGCAATCAGCCCCAGCATTTT
NA | TRBJ1-1 | TRBV7-2 | NA | CASSLARTVNTEAFF | TGTGCCAGCAGCTTAGCTCGTACAGTTAACACTGAAGCTTTCTTT
NA | TRBJ1-1 | TRBV7-9 | NA | CASSPRTMKNTEAFF | TGTGCCAGCAGCCCACGGACAATGAAGAACACTGAAGCTTTCTTT
NA | TRBJ2-5 | TRBV30 | NA | CAWSVGRSETQYF | TGTGCCTGGAGTGTGGGGCGGAGTGAGACCCAGTACTTC
NA | TRBJ2-7 | TRBV5-1 | TRBD1 | CASSRGQGPSYEQYF | TGCGCCAGCAGTCGCGGACAGGGACCCTCCTACGAGCAGTACTTC
NA | TRBJ2-1 | TRBV4-3 | NA | CASSQEVDPGYNEQFF | TGCGCCAGCAGCCAAGAAGTGGACCCGGGGTACAATGAGCAGTTCTTC
NA | TRBJ2-1 | TRBV15 | TRBD1 | CATSRVIRQGVKDEQFF | TGTGCCACCAGCAGAGTAATCAGACAGGGGGTTAAGGATGAGCAGTTCTTC
once | TRBJ2-7 | TRBV5-5 | TRBD2 | CASSWLAVDYEQYF | TGTGCCAGCAGCTGGCTAGCGGTAGACTACGAGCAGTACTTC
NA | TRBJ1-4 | TRBV18 | NA | CASSPRGTTNEKLFF | TGTGCCAGCTCACCGAGGGGGACGACTAATGAAAAACTGTTTTTT
few | TRBJ1-5 | TRBV12-3/TRBV12-4 | NA | CASSVQGYQPQHF | TGTGCCAGCAGTGTCCAGGGATATCAGCCCCAGCATTTT
NA | TRBJ2-2 | TRBV6-4 | TRBD1 | CASSPQGAYGGELFF | TGTGCCAGCAGTCCACAGGGGGCGTATGGCGGGGAGCTGTTTTTT
once | TRBJ1-2 | TRBV15 | NA | CATSRDSTNYGYTF | TGTGCCACCAGCAGAGATTCAACTAACTATGGCTACACCTTC
once | TRBJ1-1 | TRBV10-1 | NA | CASSDNPGANTEAFF | TGCGCCAGCAGTGACAATCCTGGGGCGAACACTGAAGCTTTCTTT
NA | TRBJ2-7 | TRBV7-9 | TRBD2 | CASSLGTSGGASYEQYF | TGTGCCAGCAGCTTAGGGACTAGCGGGGGCGCCTCCTACGAGCAGTACTTC
NA | TRBJ2-5 | TRBV28 | TRBD2 | CASSLRLAVRETQYF | TGTGCCAGCAGTTTACGACTAGCGGTTCGAGAGACCCAGTACTTC
NA | TRBJ1-2 | TRBV18 | NA | CASTNEGVDGYTF | TGTGCCAGCACCAACGAGGGGGTAGATGGCTACACCTTC
NA | TRBJ2-3 | TRBV7-2 | NA | CASSSGHGTDTQYF | TGTGCCAGCAGCTCTGGACACGGGACAGATACGCAGTATTTT
NA | TRBJ2-7 | TRBV28 | NA | CASSFQGAYEQYF | TGTGCCAGCAGTTTTCAAGGGGCCTACGAGCAGTACTTC
NA | TRBJ2-3 | TRBV7-2 | TRBD2 | CASTIVAGVADTQYF | TGTGCCAGCACCATCGTAGCGGGAGTTGCTGATACGCAGTATTTT
NA | TRBJ2-7 | TRBV19 | NA | CASSISGSYEQYF | TGTGCCAGTAGTATCTCCGGCTCCTACGAGCAGTACTTC
NA | TRBJ2-7 | TRBV10-2 | NA | CASSEDSRYEQYF | TGCGCCAGCAGTGAGGACAGCCGCTACGAGCAGTACTTC
NA | TRBJ1-4 | TRBV10-3 | NA | CAISEPSDRRDEKLFF | TGTGCCATCAGTGAGCCGTCCGACAGGAGAGACGAAAAACTATTTTTT
NA | TRBJ2-7 | TRBV29-1 | TRBD2 | CSVVESSGEQYF | TGCAGCGTTGTAGAGTCTAGCGGGGAGCAGTACTTC
NA | TRBJ2-7 | TRBV7-3 | NA | CASSFTGNNEQYF | TGTGCCAGCAGCTTTACAGGGAACAACGAGCAGTACTTC
NA | TRBJ1-1 | TRBV18 | TRBD1 | CASSQTGGLSTEAFF | TGTGCCAGCTCACAAACAGGGGGCCTCAGCACTGAAGCTTTCTTT
NA | TRBJ2-7 | TRBV28 | NA | CATMRRTYSYEQYF | TGTGCCACCATGAGGCGGACTTACTCCTACGAGCAGTACTTC
NA | TRBJ2-1 | TRBV10-3 | TRBD2 | CAIAGTTGYNEQFF | TGTGCCATCGCCGGGACTACCGGCTACAATGAGCAGTTCTTC
few | TRBJ2-3 | TRBV7-3 | NA | CASSFEGDTDTQYF | TGTGCCAGCAGCTTCGAGGGGGATACCGATACGCAGTATTTT
NA | TRBJ1-2 | TRBV4-3 | NA | CASSQRISEGYGYTF | TGCGCCAGCAGCCAGAGGATCTCGGAAGGCTATGGCTACACCTTC
NA | TRBJ1-6 | TRBV4-1 | NA | CASSQDITGSYNSPLHF | TGCGCCAGCAGCCAAGATATAACAGGGTCTTATAATTCACCCCTCCACTTT
NA | TRBJ1-6 | TRBV9 | TRBD1 | CASSGMGTGVSPLHF | TGTGCCAGCAGCGGGATGGGGACAGGGGTTTCACCCCTCCACTTT